This entry describes one T cell receptor beta chain. What it recognizes is unknown. J lost 7 bases, V lost 5 bases, and 9 bases had no gene match. The CDR3 loop spans 17 amino acids. From germline, CDR1 is SEHNR and CDR2 FQNEAQ (reference sequence). The method was immunoSEQ multiplex PCR; TCRdb's version includes in-frame clones alone and lacks a portion of them. The sample lists around 300,000 clones, roughly 80% occurring once. This specimen belongs to a study of cytotoxic CD8 clonotypes in ibrutinib-treated CLL. Study-level information: The study recorded mean values of about 260,000 productive templates and tens of thousands of productive rearrangements per sample. The study's findings and limits: Clonality measured at baseline exceeded age-matched healthy donors, tracking circulating CD8+ T-cell counts.

The sequence was collected from a human donor with chronic lymphocytic leukemia. Specimen: PBMCs, collected before ibrutinib treatment. The chain carries TRBV7-9 and TRBJ2-2, with 14 bases that match TRBD2. The CDR3 DNA reads as TGTGCCAGCAGCATGACCTGGACTAGCGGGAGGTTCGGGGAGCTGTTTTTT. This encodes CASSMTWTSGRFGELFF.